This is a list of T cell receptor beta chains from one sample in a study of response to subunit inactivated influenza vaccine. MiXCR, applied by TCRdb to the RT-PCR reads, yields one record per CDR3 protein. Among a few hundred thousand distinct CDR3 sequences listed, roughly 22% were seen once. Sample: PBMCs from blood, taken less than 22 months after vaccination. These receptors originate from a man aged 50-75 years who received an inactivated influenza vaccine. CDR3s include the opening cysteine and the closing phenylalanine or tryptophan. A D gene is named only where the DNA matches it firmly. Clone size is stated in some rows and not others, as once, few, many or a class when expanded.

.	14	TRBV28	TRBJ2-7	few	CASSFSGGMDEQYF	TGTGCCAGCAGTTTTTCAGGAGGGATGGACGAGCAGTACTTC
.	15	TRBV24-1	TRBJ2-1	.	CATSQQYSSYNEQFF	TGTGCCACCAGCCAGCAGTACAGCTCCTACAATGAGCAGTTCTTC
TRBD1	16	TRBV2	TRBJ1-6	many	CASRSDRVGYNSPLHF	TGTGCCAGCAGATCAGACAGGGTCGGATATAATTCACCCCTCCACTTT
TRBD2	14	TRBV4-1	TRBJ2-5	.	CASSPAGGQETQYF	TGCGCCAGCAGCCCGGCGGGGGGCCAGGAGACCCAGTACTTC
TRBD1	13	TRBV20-1	TRBJ2-7	.	CSATQGVSYEQYF	TGCAGTGCTACTCAGGGGGTCTCCTACGAGCAGTACTTC
.	13	TRBV7-2	TRBJ2-2	few	CASSLARTGELFF	TGTGCCAGCAGTTTGGCACGAACCGGGGAGCTGTTTTTT
.	15	TRBV21-1	TRBJ1-4	few	CASNCRGSRNEKLFF	TGTGCCAGCAACTGCCGGGGGAGCCGGAATGAAAAACTGTTTTTT
TRBD1	18	TRBV11-2	TRBJ1-4	few	CASSLRTGGGPTNEKLFF	TGTGCCAGCAGCTTGAGGACAGGTGGCGGCCCTACTAATGAAAAACTGTTTTTT
.	13	TRBV19	TRBJ1-1	.	CATRKTGITEAFF	TGTGCCACCAGAAAAACAGGGATCACTGAAGCTTTCTTT
.	19	TRBV4-3	TRBJ1-5	few	CASSQEWSPGVIVNQPQHF	TGCGCCAGCAGCCAAGAATGGAGTCCTGGGGTGATTGTAAATCAGCCCCAGCATTTT
.	13	TRBV15	TRBJ1-5	.	CATSRDHNQPQHF	TGTGCCACCAGCAGAGATCATAATCAGCCCCAGCATTTT
TRBD2	16	TRBV4-2	TRBJ2-7	few	CASSQDQAGGIYEQYF	TGTGCCAGCAGCCAAGATCAAGCGGGGGGTATATACGAGCAGTACTTC
.	17	TRBV28	TRBJ2-7	few	CASSLVSQGTLLREQYF	TGTGCCAGCAGTTTGGTAAGCCAGGGGACCCTCCTACGTGAGCAGTACTTC
.	15	TRBV2	TRBJ1-1	few	CASRAQGMGNTEAFF	TGTGCCAGCAGAGCCCAGGGGATGGGGAACACTGAAGCTTTCTTT
.	15	TRBV5-1	TRBJ1-1	many	CASSRRGDGNTEAFF	TGCGCCAGCAGCCGCCGAGGGGACGGGAACACTGAAGCTTTCTTT
.	15	TRBV5-1	TRBJ2-1	.	CASSLTRDGNNEQFF	TGCGCCAGCAGCTTGACCCGGGACGGTAACAATGAGCAGTTCTTC
TRBD1	14	TRBV29-1	TRBJ1-6	.	CSVKQGRGNSPLHF	TGCAGCGTAAAACAGGGGAGGGGGAATTCACCCCTCCACTTT
.	15	TRBV3-1	TRBJ1-1	many	CASSPGRGLNTEAFF	TGTGCCAGCAGCCCCGGAAGGGGACTAAACACTGAAGCTTTCTTT
.	12	TRBV20-1	TRBJ1-1	.	CSAREGARDAFF	TGCAGTGCTAGAGAGGGGGCGCGGGACGCTTTCTTT
.	16	TRBV7-9	TRBJ1-1	.	CASSLGQSVFDTEAFF	TGTGCCAGCAGCTTAGGACAGTCGGTTTTTGATACTGAAGCTTTCTTT
.	15	TRBV7-9	TRBJ2-1	.	CASSQTESSYNEQFF	TGTGCCAGCAGCCAGACAGAGAGCTCCTACAATGAGCAGTTCTTC
.	14	TRBV4-2	TRBJ2-2	.	CASSQASDTGELFF	TGTGCCAGCAGCCAAGCTTCGGACACCGGGGAGCTGTTTTTT
TRBD1	15	TRBV7-8	TRBJ1-1	.	CASSDNTRGDTEAFF	TGTGCCAGCAGCGATAACACCAGGGGGGACACTGAAGCTTTCTTT
.	16	TRBV30	TRBJ2-6	few	CAWSVGGSSGANVLTF	TGTGCCTGGAGTGTAGGGGGATCCTCTGGGGCCAACGTCCTGACTTTC
.	13	TRBV2	TRBJ2-7	.	CASSQGSIYEQYF	TGTGCCAGCAGTCAGGGCAGTATTTACGAGCAGTACTTC
.	15	TRBV19	TRBJ1-4	.	CASGRQVVRNEKLFF	TGTGCCAGTGGGAGACAGGTTGTTCGGAATGAAAAACTGTTTTTT
.	18	TRBV10-3	TRBJ2-3	.	CAISESDVGPLATDTQYF	TGTGCCATCAGTGAGTCGGATGTTGGGCCCCTTGCCACAGATACGCAGTATTTT
TRBD1	13	TRBV25-1	TRBJ1-2	few	CASSERRGGGYTF	TGTGCCAGCAGTGAACGCAGGGGGGGTGGCTACACCTTC
TRBD2	19	TRBV10-3	TRBJ2-1	.	CASFMKAPEGGSSYNEQFF	TGTGCCTCTTTTATGAAGGCCCCGGAGGGCGGGAGTTCCTACAATGAGCAGTTCTTC
.	14	TRBV5-1	TRBJ1-3	.	CASSFGDAGNTIYF	TGCGCCAGCAGCTTCGGAGACGCCGGAAACACCATATATTTT
TRBD1	14	TRBV28	TRBJ2-7	.	CASSYGTDAYEQYF	TGTGCCAGCAGTTACGGGACAGACGCCTACGAGCAGTACTTC
TRBD1	15	TRBV5-7	TRBJ1-4	few	CASSSLDRGGEKLFF	TGTGCCAGCAGCTCCCTAGACAGGGGAGGTGAAAAACTGTTTTTT
.	15	TRBV7-2	TRBJ1-2	few	CASSFREGAFYGYTF	TGTGCCAGCAGCTTTCGTGAAGGGGCCTTTTATGGCTACACCTTC